The clone carrying this T cell receptor beta chain occurred a few times. Its antigen is not known. Unique molecular identifier tags were affixed to discrete cDNA molecules. TCRdb used MiXCR to reprocess the 5' RACE reads, holding one entry per CDR3 protein. This table holds under 30,000 distinct CDR3 sequences, 5.5% to 7% found once. CDR1 is SGHDT and CDR2 is YYEEEE in the germline V gene. The ends were cut back, 0 bases at V and 3 bases at J, with 7 bases in the middle. The CDR3 runs to 13 residues. The sample originates from a study of early T cells in non-severe SARS-CoV-2 infection. At the level of the study: The authors sequenced bulk RNA from unsorted whole blood, leaving chains unpaired. Overall study findings and caveats: Private and CD4 specificities were missed by VDJdb matching, which favored anti-spike CD8 responses.

The rearrangement uses TRBV5-6 and TRBJ2-7; D unresolved. The TCR was taken from an adult who was a healthcare worker with PCR-confirmed SARS-CoV-2 infection or an uninfected control (not recorded which). Sequencing was performed on whole blood. This CDR3 is CASSLGQNYEQYF. For the CDR3, the DNA is TGTGCCAGCAGCTTGGGGCAGAACTACGAGCAGTACTTC.